The entry below gives a single TCR beta chain sequence along with its context. Method: immunoSEQ multiplex PCR; TCRdb's copy keeps in-frame clones and lacks some. The sample has roughly 220,000 clones, around 81% seen once. The germline V gene encodes CDR1 GTSNPN and CDR2 SVGIG (reference sequence). The length of the CDR3 is 14 residues. V was clipped by 7 bases and J by 4 bases, with 19 bases between them. This record belongs to a study of blood T cell repertoires in COVID-19. This clonotype originated in a woman aged 60-75 years with acute or convalescent COVID-19. The specimen was peripheral blood. The chain uses TRBV30 and TRBJ2-5; possibly TRBD1 for D (6 bases). CDR3 bases: TGTGCCTCAACTACCAGGGGATTCATAGAGACCCAGTACTTC. Its protein is CASTTRGFIETQYF.